The 15 T cell receptor beta chains below were found in one sample sequenced in a study of beta chain features in type 1 diabetes. Study results and limitations: Type 1 diabetes patients had TCRB CDR3s that were shorter (moderately but significantly so) in all four CD4+ subsets.

Expressed TCRB transcripts were sequenced after all isolated RNA was converted to cDNA. Produced via immunoSEQ multiplex PCR; TCRdb's table is partial and in-frame only. Among 640,000 or so clones listed, around an eighth were seen once. Which antigens these TCRs recognize remains unknown. Sequenced: naive CD4+ T cells from blood. These receptors were taken from a man between 18 and 29 years old with type 1 diabetes.

V gene TRBV25-1 combines with J gene TRBJ1-2; D possibly corresponds to TRBD1 (6 bases). CDR3 size: 14 residues. V lost 2 bases and J 4 bases, leaving 11 bases between the germline ends. Germline-derived CDR1 and CDR2 are MGHDK and SYGVNS. CDR3 amino acids: CASSEGDTIYGYTF. In DNA, the CDR3 is TGTGCCAGCAGTGAAGGGGACACAATCTATGGCTACACCTTC.

The V call is TRBV19, the J call TRBJ2-7; 7 bases fit TRBD1. V gave up 11 bases and J gave up 3 bases; unmatched junction bases: 7. The CDR3 consists of 12 residues. CDR1 and CDR2 from the germline V gene are LNHDA and SQIVND (reference sequence). The CDR3 DNA is TGTGCCCCATCGACAGGGCACTACGAGCAGTACTTC. It translates to CAPSTGHYEQYF.

This clone was observed a handful of times. In DNA, the CDR3 is TGTGCCTGGAGTGACAGGGTATTTCAGCCCCAGCATTTT. Protein product: CAWSDRVFQPQHF. The chain carries TRBV30 and TRBJ1-5; TRBD1 might be the D (6 bases). CDR1 is GTSNPN, CDR2 SVGIG, per germline (reference sequence). The CDR3 is 13 residues long. With 1 base removed from V and 6 bases from J, the gap between germline ends came to 10 bases.

This clone was detected only a few times. V gene TRBV13 combines with J gene TRBJ2-5; D may be TRBD1 or TRBD2 (7 bases each). CDR3 length: 14 residues. CDR1 is PRHDT and CDR2 is FYEKMQ in the germline V gene (reference sequence). Between the trimmed V and J ends, which lost 6 bases and 3 bases, there was a span of 14 bases. The CDR3: CASSTSGTEETQYF. CDR3 DNA: TGTGCCAGCAGTACCAGCGGGACAGAAGAGACCCAGTACTTC.

This clone was observed a handful of times. The chain joins TRBV30 to TRBJ2-3; the match to TRBD2 covers 7 bases. The J segment lost 2 bases and the V segment lost 4 bases, leaving 9 bases of the junction unmatched. This CDR3 region has 15 residues. CDR1 GTSNPN and CDR2 SVGIG come from the germline V gene (reference sequence). CDR3 coding DNA: TGTGCCTGGACCCCGCGGGGGATTCACACAGATACGCAGTATTTT. It encodes CAWTPRGIHTDTQYF.

The CDR3 DNA reads TGTGCTAGTGGTTCGGAGGGGGGTACGCAGTATTTT. Protein: CASGSEGGTQYF. This sequence joins TRBV12-5 and TRBJ2-3; possibly TRBD1 or TRBD2 for D (6 bases each). Germline V lookup: CDR1 LGHNT, CDR2 FRNRAP. CDR3 size: 12 residues. Trimming cost V 4 bases and J 8 bases, with 10 bases left between them.

There are a few counts of this clone. The CDR3 protein is CASSPRLAGGTDTQYF. The CDR3 DNA sequence: TGTGCCAGCAGCCCCCGACTAGCGGGGGGCACAGATACGCAGTATTTT. V and J are TRBV7-2 and TRBJ2-3, with 12 positions matching TRBD2. V trimming: 5 bases; J trimming: 1 base; junction bases outside the gene matches: 4. The CDR3 is 16 amino acids. Germline V gene lookup returns CDR1 SGHTA and CDR2 FQGNSA.

This clone was counted between two and nine times. The chain carries TRBV5-1 and TRBJ1-5; a weak D match, TRBD1 (6 bases). Germline V lookup: CDR1 SGHRS, CDR2 YFSETQ. Trimming took 2 bases from V and 5 from J, leaving 14 bases between them. This CDR3 spans 15 amino acids. In DNA form, the CDR3 reads TGCGCCAGCAGCTTTTTGGGGGGGCCGGATCAGCCCCAGCATTTT. It codes for CASSFLGGPDQPQHF.

The chain has TRBV7-2 and TRBJ1-6, with D possibly TRBD1 on 5 matching bases. This CDR3 has 15 residues. Germline assignment: CDR1 SGHTA and CDR2 FQGNSA. V shed 5 bases and J shed 2 bases, with 10 bases lying between them. The CDR3 coding sequence is TGTGCCAGCAGCGCAGGGATCCCCTATAATTCACCCCTCCACTTT. Encoded protein: CASSAGIPYNSPLHF.

This clone was detected a few times. The rearrangement uses TRBV7-9 and TRBJ2-7, with D possibly called TRBD1 or TRBD2 (5 bases each). The CDR3 runs to 16 residues. Germline assignment: CDR1 SEHNR and CDR2 FQNEAQ (reference sequence). Trimming cost V 5 bases and J 0 bases, with 17 bases left between them. The CDR3 region is CASSPTAGAYSYEQYF. CDR3 in DNA: TGTGCCAGCAGCCCGACCGCCGGGGCCTACTCCTACGAGCAGTACTTC.

This clone was seen only a few times. The chain combines TRBV28 with TRBJ2-7; 8 bases fit TRBD1. Germline loops: CDR1 MDHEN, CDR2 SYDVKM. The V segment lost 5 bases and the J segment 5 bases; nucleotides outside the gene matches: 11. The CDR3 runs 15 residues. CDR3 sequence: CASSTATGATNEQYF. For the CDR3, the DNA is TGTGCCAGCAGTACTGCGACAGGGGCAACTAACGAGCAGTACTTC.

V is TRBV28 and J is TRBJ1-2, with 10 bases matching TRBD1. Trimming at V came to 1 base and at J to 5 bases, leaving 4 bases not matched to a gene. Germline V gene lookup returns CDR1 MDHEN and CDR2 SYDVKM. The length of the CDR3 is 15 residues. The CDR3 sequence is CASSLLVGQGYGYTF. CDR3 sequence (DNA): TGTGCCAGCAGTTTATTAGTGGGACAGGGGTATGGCTACACCTTC.

The chain has TRBV7-2 and TRBJ2-5; D perhaps matches TRBD1 (5 bases). Trimming cost V 0 bases and J 4 bases, with 6 bases left between them. The CDR3 contains 13 residues. In germline, CDR1 is SGHTA, CDR2 FQGNSA. The CDR3 spells CASSLARGETQYF. In DNA, the CDR3 is TGTGCCAGCAGCTTAGCTAGGGGAGAGACCCAGTACTTC.

This chain connects TRBV2 to TRBJ2-7, with D perhaps TRBD1 (5 bases). This CDR3 is built from 16 residues. In germline, CDR1 is SNHLY, CDR2 FYNNEI. Trimming removed 3 bases at V and 2 bases at J, with 17 bases between. CDR3 sequence: CASSEGQDPGAYEQYF. The CDR3 DNA reads as TGTGCCAGCAGTGAGGGGCAGGATCCCGGCGCCTACGAGCAGTACTTC.

This chain joins TRBV29-1 and TRBJ2-7; D is undetermined. Between the trimmed V and J ends, which lost 1 base and 5 bases, there was a span of 9 bases. Germline V gene data show CDR1 as SQVTM and CDR2 as ANQGSEA. The CDR3 is made up of 12 amino acids. The CDR3 reads CSVEGREDEQYF. DNA for the CDR3: TGCAGCGTTGAAGGGCGAGAGGACGAGCAGTACTTC.